What follows are 18 T cell receptor beta chains derived from one specimen sequenced in a study of post-analysis software for immune sequencing data. Notes on the study in general: The five TRBV segments detected at higher frequency in patients than in controls included TRBV5-6, TRBV5-1 and TRBV20-1.

For these TCRs, the target antigens are not known. Tagging with unique molecular identifiers was a feature of the TCR beta cDNA libraries. Each CDR3 protein gets one entry after TCRdb re-called the PCR reads with MiXCR. The profile shows hundreds of thousands of distinct CDR3 sequences, roughly 30% of them singletons. Sequencing was done on a sample of blood. These receptors all stem from a girl aged 10-17 years with multiple sclerosis.

The chain links TRBV28 to TRBJ2-1, with D uncertain. Judging by the DNA end, TRBJ2-7 fits better; the J call may be wrong. From germline, CDR1 is MDHEN and CDR2 SYDVKM. The CDR3 has 12 amino acids. The CDR3 sequence: CASSPPYNEQYF. The CDR3 DNA is TGTGCCAGCAGTCCCCCCTACAATGAGCAGTACTTC.

The chain recombines TRBV27 with TRBJ2-1; perhaps TRBD2 as D (6 bases). The CDR3 is 14 amino acids. V gave up 6 bases and J gave up 1 base, with 10 bases separating them. Per the germline V gene, CDR1 is MNHEY and CDR2 is SMNVEV (reference sequence). The CDR3 loop is CASRVGLSYNEQFF. The CDR3 DNA follows: TGTGCCAGCAGAGTGGGACTTTCCTACAATGAGCAGTTCTTC.

The chain employs TRBV12-3 or TRBV12-4 and TRBJ2-2; unclear D gene. V was cut by 7 bases and J by 4 bases, with 10 bases left in between. The CDR3 spans 13 residues. CDR3 sequence: CASNVELTGELFF. CDR3 coding DNA: TGTGCCAGCAATGTGGAGCTCACCGGGGAGCTGTTTTTT.

This clonotype has only a few counts. The CDR3 bases are TGTGCCAGCAGCTTGGACAGGGTCTACAATGAGCAGTTCTTC. This encodes CASSLDRVYNEQFF. This chain connects TRBV5-6 to TRBJ2-1, with a weak D call TRBD1 (6 bases). Germline CDR1 SGHDT, CDR2 YYEEEE. CDR3 size: 14 residues. V was cut by 0 bases and J by 3 bases, with 7 bases left in between.

The chain carries TRBV29-1 and TRBJ1-1; weak D call: TRBD1 (6 bases). V gave up 6 bases and J gave up 0 bases, with 17 bases separating them. Germline V gene data show CDR1 as SQVTM and CDR2 as ANQGSEA. The CDR3 is made up of 15 amino acids. CDR3 residues: CSVTGFGPMNTEAFF. In DNA, the CDR3 is TGCAGCGTCACAGGGTTTGGCCCTATGAACACTGAAGCTTTCTTT. Complete variable domain (other parts from reference TRBV29-1 and TRBJ1-1): SAVISQKPSRDICQRGTSLTIQCQVDSQVTMMFWYRQQPGQSLTLIATANQGSEATYESGFVIDKFPISRPNLTFSTLTVSNMSPEDSSIYLCSVTGFGPMNTEAFFGQGTRLTVV.

This clonotype was detected only a few times. The V and J genes are TRBV5-4 and TRBJ2-1; 11 nucleotides match TRBD2. After removal of 2 bases from V and 9 bases from J, the junction contained 4 bases not matched to a gene. CDR3 length: 14 residues. CDR1 and CDR2 (germline): SGHNT, YYREEE (reference sequence). In DNA form, the CDR3 reads TGTGCCAGCAGCTTTACTAGCGGGAGCACTGAGCAGTTCTTC. Residues: CASSFTSGSTEQFF.

Only a few counts were recorded for this clonotype. The rearrangement joins TRBV3-1 to TRBJ2-7, with D unresolved. With 4 bases removed from V and 3 bases from J, the gap between germline ends came to 10 bases. The CDR3 runs 13 residues. The germline CDR1 and CDR2 sequences are LGHDT and YNNKEL (reference sequence). CDR3 sequence reads: CASSRRHLYEQYF. The CDR3 nucleotides read TGTGCCAGCAGCCGTAGACATCTCTACGAGCAGTACTTC.

This chain links TRBV5-1 with TRBJ2-5; tentatively, D is TRBD1 or TRBD2 (5 bases each). The end of the DNA is better explained by TRBJ2-7, so the J call may be wrong. From germline, CDR1 is SGHRS and CDR2 YFSETQ. The CDR3 length is 15 residues. CDR3 DNA: TGCGCCAGCAGCTTGGCCGGGGCCGGGTCCTACGAGCAGTACTTC. It codes for CASSLAGAGSYEQYF.

The CDR3 sequence is CASSGGTYYGYTF. The DNA of the CDR3 is TGTGCCAGCAGTGGGGGGACGTACTATGGCTACACCTTC. The V and J genes are TRBV7-2 and TRBJ1-2; D perhaps matches TRBD1 (5 bases). This CDR3 comprises 13 residues. The germline V gene has CDR1 SGHTA and CDR2 FQGNSA. V lost 6 bases and J 3 bases, leaving 11 bases between the germline ends.

About this clonotype: Germline is not matched at one junction end, which may reflect a read error. CDR3 region: CAGSWSGGDGEKLFF. Written as DNA, the CDR3 is TGCGCCGGCAGCTGGAGCGGAGGGGACGGTGAAAAACTGTTTTTT. This sequence joins TRBV4-1 and TRBJ1-4, with a possible D match to TRBD1 (5 bases). CDR3 size: 15 residues. The germline gives CDR1 MGHRA, CDR2 YSYEKL.

With regard to this clonotype: This sequence may be a read error, since a much larger clone differs from it by one base. The chain has TRBV10-3 and TRBJ2-1; 7 positions agree with TRBD2. The CDR3 covers 15 residues. Germline V gene lookup returns CDR1 ENHRY and CDR2 SYGVKD. CDR3 loop: CAIREAGKRDNEQVF. CDR3 bases: TGTGCCATCAGGGAAGCGGGGAAAAGAGACAATGAGCAGGTCTTC.

J is TRBJ2-7 and V is TRBV24-1; D call uncertain. The J call is uncertain, as TRBJ2-5 better fits the DNA end. The CDR3 covers 11 residues. CDR1 and CDR2 from the germline V gene are KGHDR and SFDVKD. The CDR3 region has the DNA TGTGCCACCAGTGATTGGGAGACCCAGTACTTC. Its protein is CATSDWETQYF.

This clonotype appeared a few times. V usage is TRBV20-1 and J usage is TRBJ2-7; possible D gene TRBD1, 7 bases. V was shortened by 1 base and J by 0 bases, with 22 bases between the two germline ends. The CDR3 is made up of 18 amino acids. The V gene's germline CDR1 is DFQATT and CDR2 SNEGSKA (reference sequence). The CDR3 sequence is CSARGGDSARTSSYEQYF. The DNA for the CDR3 is TGCAGTGCTAGAGGGGGGGACAGCGCCCGAACGAGCTCCTACGAGCAGTACTTC.

There are many counts of this clonotype. This chain joins TRBV12-3 or TRBV12-4 and TRBJ2-6, with D uncertain. This CDR3 region has 13 residues. V was clipped by 4 bases and J by 2 bases, with 3 bases between them. In DNA form, the CDR3 reads TGTGCCAGCAGTTCGACTGGGGCCAACGTCCTGACTTTC. Its translation is CASSSTGANVLTF.

This clonotype was recorded many times. This rearrangement joins TRBV6-5 to TRBJ1-2, with D tentatively TRBD1 (5 bases). Per germline, CDR1 MNHEY and CDR2 SVGAGI. V was clipped by 4 bases and J by 7 bases, with 13 bases between them. This CDR3 has 13 residues. CDR3 sequence reads: CASSSNRIGGYTF. The CDR3 DNA is TGTGCCAGCAGTTCCAACAGGATTGGTGGCTACACCTTC.

On this clonotype: No DNA is shown, since the ends of the CDR3 on it are uncertain; the CDR3 is the one TCRdb lists. The chain couples TRBV20-1 to TRBJ1-5; the table names TRBD1, a call not compared with the DNA. The CDR3 is made up of 18 amino acids, end residues included. The germline gives CDR1 DFQATT, CDR2 SNEGSKA (reference sequence). CDR3 residues: CSASRDREYEQYFGPQHF.

The V call is TRBV20-1, the J call TRBJ2-1; 12 bases are a match to TRBD2. V lost 5 bases and J lost 5; bases outside the gene matches: 4. The germline gives CDR1 DFQATT, CDR2 SNEGSKA (reference sequence). This CDR3 region has 14 residues. The CDR3 bases are TGCAGTGCTGGAAGGACTAGCGGGGACAATGAGCAGTTCTTC. Its translation is CSAGRTSGDNEQFF.

The chain has TRBV4-1 and TRBJ2-1, with 15 nucleotides matching TRBD2. This CDR3 has 17 residues. V lost 1 base, J lost 6 bases, and 4 bases stayed unmatched. Germline loops: CDR1 MGHRA, CDR2 YSYEKL. DNA of the CDR3: TGCGCCAGCAGCCAAGCCCAGGGACTAGCGGGGGGCAATGAGCAGTTCTTC. Protein: CASSQAQGLAGGNEQFF.